The 2 T cell receptor beta chains below were found in one sample sequenced in a study of OX40 agonist ivuxolimab in advanced cancers. Assay: immunoSEQ multiplex PCR; the TCRdb copy retains only in-frame clones and omits some. The sample lists approximately 68,000 clones, under 95% occurring once. Sequencing used CD4+ or CD8+ T cells sorted from blood, obtained in a trial of the OX40 agonist ivuxolimab. The receptor source for this set is an adult with an advanced solid tumor such as melanoma, head and neck, liver or kidney cancer.

The chain links TRBV18 to TRBJ2-6, with unresolved D. The CDR3 consists of 14 residues. Trimming removed 3 bases at V and 4 bases at J, with 7 bases between. From germline, CDR1 is KGHSH and CDR2 LQKENI. The CDR3, as DNA: TGTGCCAGCTCACCGCGAGAAGGGGCCAACGTCCTGACTTTC. Protein sequence: CASSPREGANVLTF.

This clone was recorded once. The chain carries TRBV5-8 and TRBJ1-1; TRBD1 aligns across 9 bases. J gave up 6 bases and V 3 bases, and 9 bases lay outside the gene matches. The CDR3 runs to 15 residues. In germline, CDR1 is SGHTS, CDR2 YDEGEE. CDR3 region: CASSYPDRGFAEAFF. DNA for the CDR3: TGTGCCAGCAGCTACCCTGACAGGGGGTTCGCTGAAGCTTTCTTT.